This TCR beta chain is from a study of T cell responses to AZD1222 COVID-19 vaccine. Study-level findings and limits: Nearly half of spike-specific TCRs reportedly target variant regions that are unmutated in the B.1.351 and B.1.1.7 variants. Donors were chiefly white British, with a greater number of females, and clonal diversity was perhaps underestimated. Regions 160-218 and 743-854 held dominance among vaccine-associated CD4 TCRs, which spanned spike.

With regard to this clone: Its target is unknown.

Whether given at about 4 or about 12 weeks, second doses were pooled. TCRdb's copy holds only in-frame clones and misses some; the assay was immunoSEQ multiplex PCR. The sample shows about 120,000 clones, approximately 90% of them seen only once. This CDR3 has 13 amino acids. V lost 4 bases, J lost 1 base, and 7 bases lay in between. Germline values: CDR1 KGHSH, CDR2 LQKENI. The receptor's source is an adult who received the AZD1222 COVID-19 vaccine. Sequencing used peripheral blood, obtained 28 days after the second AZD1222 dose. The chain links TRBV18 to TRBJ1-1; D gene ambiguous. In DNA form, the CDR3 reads TGTGCCAGCTCACTCGGGGAGAACACTGAAGCTTTCTTT. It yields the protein CASSLGENTEAFF.